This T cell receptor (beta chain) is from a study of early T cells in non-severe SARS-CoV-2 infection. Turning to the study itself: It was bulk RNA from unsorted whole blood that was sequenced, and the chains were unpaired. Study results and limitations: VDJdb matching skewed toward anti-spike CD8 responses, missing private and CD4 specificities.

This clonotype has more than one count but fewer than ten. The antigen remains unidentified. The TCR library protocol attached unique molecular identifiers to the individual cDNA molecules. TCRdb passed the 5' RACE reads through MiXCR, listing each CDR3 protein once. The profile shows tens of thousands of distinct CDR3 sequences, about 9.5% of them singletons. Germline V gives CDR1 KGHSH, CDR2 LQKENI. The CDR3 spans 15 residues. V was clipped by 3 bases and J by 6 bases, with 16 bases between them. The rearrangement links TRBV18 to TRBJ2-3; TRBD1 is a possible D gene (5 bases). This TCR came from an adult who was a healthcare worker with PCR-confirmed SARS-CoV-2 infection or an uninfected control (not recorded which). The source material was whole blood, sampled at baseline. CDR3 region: CASSPQQGAGDTQYF. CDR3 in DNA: TGTGCCAGCTCACCCCAACAAGGGGCTGGGGATACGCAGTATTTT.